The source of this T cell receptor beta chain is a study of beta chain features in type 1 diabetes. V shed 4 bases, J shed 5 bases, and the junction held 2 bases outside the gene matches. The CDR3 loop spans 14 amino acids. The germline V gene encodes CDR1 SGHNT and CDR2 YYREEE (reference sequence). cDNA synthesis used the whole RNA isolate, giving expressed TCRB sequences. The table came from immunoSEQ multiplex PCR; TCRdb's copy has only in-frame clones and leaves some out. The table shows 110,000 to 150,000 clones, with roughly 10% occurring only once. The V gene is TRBV5-4, the J gene TRBJ2-1; TRBD2 matches 11 bases. The receptor was derived from a middle-aged woman in good health. Sequenced input: central memory CD4+ T cells from blood. The CDR3 nucleotides read TGTGCCAGCAGCCCGACTAGCGGGGACAATGAGCAGTTCTTC. This gives the protein CASSPTSGDNEQFF.